Many counts were recorded for the clone carrying this TCR beta chain. Its antigen remains unidentified. This specimen comes from a study of prognosis after radiotherapy for stage I lung cancer. Study information: Medical inoperability was the status assigned to all non-small cell lung cancer patients. Adenocarcinomas accounted for the tumors of around 12 patients, and squamous cell carcinomas for those of 7 or 8.

CDR3 of TCR beta was amplified from genomic DNA via a two-round multiplex PCR. The use of primers specific to each TRBV and TRBJ gene characterized first-round PCR. A single record per CDR3 protein comes from TCRdb applying MiXCR to the multiplex PCR reads. The repertoire holds 20,000 to 30,000 distinct CDR3 sequences, with about 40% as singletons. Germline CDR1 SGDLS, CDR2 YYNGEE. V dropped 4 bases and J dropped 0 bases, with 13 bases sitting between them. The CDR3 runs 15 residues. Study findings and constraints: Shannon entropy after stereotactic body radiation therapy was lower in patients who developed distant metastases.

This chain joins TRBV9 and TRBJ1-2, with a weak D call TRBD1 (6 bases). This TCR derives from a donor aged 50 or older with non-small cell lung cancer. The sample in question was PBMCs, obtained before or after stereotactic body radiation therapy (not recorded which). CDR3 in DNA: TGTGCCAGCAGCCCGCGAGGGGGATCTAACTATGGCTACACCTTC. It encodes CASSPRGGSNYGYTF. Drawing the rest from reference TRBV9 and TRBJ1-2, the complete variable domain is DSGVTQTPKHLITATGQRVTLRCSPRSGDLSVYWYQQSLDQGLQFLIQYYNGEERAKGNILERFSAQQFPDLHSELNLSSLELGDSALYFCASSPRGGSNYGYTFGSGTRLTVV.